This is a list of T cell receptor beta chains from one sample in a study of blood T cell repertoires in COVID-19. The repertoire was sequenced with immunoSEQ multiplex PCR; TCRdb's copy has only in-frame clones and lacks some. The table includes around 100,000 clones, around 81% detected once. The specimen was peripheral blood. The origin of the receptors is a man aged 45-60 years with active or convalescent COVID-19. Both conserved end residues are part of each CDR3. D genes are given only for firm matches. Clone size is stated in some rows and not others, as once, few, many or a class when expanded.

NA,NA,TRBJ1-5,TRBV2,TGTGCCAGCGGGACCGGGAGGCACGGTGTGATTCAGCCCCAGCATTTT,CASGTGRHGVIQPQHF
few,TRBD1,TRBJ1-2,TRBV24-1,TGTGCCACCAGCCGACAGGGATATGGCTACACCTTC,CATSRQGYGYTF
NA,NA,TRBJ1-1,TRBV5-1,TGCGCCAGCAGCTTGGCCCCAGAGAACACTGAAGCTTTCTTT,CASSLAPENTEAFF
NA,TRBD2,TRBJ2-1,TRBV19,TGTGCCAGTAGCCTTGTTAGCGGGACTTCCTACAATGAGCAGTTCTTC,CASSLVSGTSYNEQFF
NA,TRBD2,TRBJ2-3,TRBV7-9,TGTGCCAGCCTGCTCGTCGGGAGGGCCATAGATACGCAGTATTTT,CASLLVGRAIDTQYF
NA,NA,TRBJ1-2,TRBV9,TGTGCCAGCAGCGTAGCCGAACCTGCGGTTCATGGCTACACCTTC,CASSVAEPAVHGYTF
NA,NA,TRBJ2-1,TRBV9,TGTGCCAGCAGCCCCGGACTTCTCCGCTCCTACAATGAGCAGTTCTTC,CASSPGLLRSYNEQFF
NA,TRBD1,TRBJ2-7,TRBV14,TGTGCCAGCAGCCAACCCCGGACAGGCCGGTCCGGCGAGCAGTACTTC,CASSQPRTGRSGEQYF
few,NA,TRBJ2-2,TRBV27,TGTGCCAGCAGTTTATCCACTTCCACCGGGGAGCTGTTTTTT,CASSLSTSTGELFF
NA,TRBD2,TRBJ2-1,TRBV5-4,TGTGCCAGCACCCGGGGGCTAGCGGGACAAAATGAGCAGTTCTTC,CASTRGLAGQNEQFF
NA,NA,TRBJ2-7,TRBV25-1,TGTGCCAGCAGTGCCTCGGGACTGAGAACCTACGAGCAGTACTTC,CASSASGLRTYEQYF
NA,NA,TRBJ2-6,TRBV6-6,TGTGCCAGCAGTTCCGGACAGTACTCTGGGGCCAACGTCCTGACTTTC,CASSSGQYSGANVLTF
NA,NA,TRBJ1-5,TRBV3-1/TRBV3-2,TGTGCCAGCAGCCACGGACAGCAGGGGCAGCCCCAGCATTTT,CASSHGQQGQPQHF
NA,NA,TRBJ1-2,TRBV4-1,TGCGCCAGCAGCCATTCATACTACAGGGATTGGAATGGCTACACCTTC,CASSHSYYRDWNGYTF
NA,NA,TRBJ1-3,TRBV3-1/TRBV3-2,TGTGCCAGCAGCCTGAACAGGGGAAACACCATATATTTT,CASSLNRGNTIYF
NA,NA,TRBJ2-7,TRBV12-3/TRBV12-4,TGTGCCAGCAGTAAGGTCCGGGGCGAGCAGTACTTC,CASSKVRGEQYF